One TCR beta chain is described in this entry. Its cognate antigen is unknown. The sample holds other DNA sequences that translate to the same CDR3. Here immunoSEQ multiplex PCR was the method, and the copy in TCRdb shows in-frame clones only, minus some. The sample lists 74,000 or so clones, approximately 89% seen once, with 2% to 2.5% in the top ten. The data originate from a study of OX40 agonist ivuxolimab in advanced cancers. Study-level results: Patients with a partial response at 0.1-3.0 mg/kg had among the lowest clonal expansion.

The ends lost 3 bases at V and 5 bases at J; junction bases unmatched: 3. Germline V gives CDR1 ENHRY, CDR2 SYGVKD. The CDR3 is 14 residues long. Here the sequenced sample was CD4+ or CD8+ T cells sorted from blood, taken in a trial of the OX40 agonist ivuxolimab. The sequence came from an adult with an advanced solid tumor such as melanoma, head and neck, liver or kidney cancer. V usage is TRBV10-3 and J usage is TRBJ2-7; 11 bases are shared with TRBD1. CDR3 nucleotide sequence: TGTGCCATCAGTGAACGGACAGGGGGCGACGAGCAGTACTTC. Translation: CAISERTGGDEQYF.